The rows below give T cell receptor beta chains drawn from one sample of a study of identifying expanded T cells in peripheral blood. Profiled with immunoSEQ multiplex PCR; TCRdb holds only in-frame clones, not every one. Among about 130,000 clones, approximately 86% were seen once, and the ten largest hold roughly 7.9%. Sequenced material: blood. The receptors were sampled from a person aged 18 to 70 in good health. CDR3s include the opening cysteine and the closing phenylalanine or tryptophan. Fields, in order: clone size, D gene, J gene, V gene, CDR3 DNA, CDR3 protein. The D gene is left open where the match is weak. Rows may omit the clone size; those that give it use once, few, many or a size class.

>.|.|TRBJ1-1|TRBV6-1
TGTGCCAGCAGTGACCGAGAGAACACTGAAGCTTTCTTT
CASSDRENTEAFF
>.|.|TRBJ2-3|TRBV27
TGTGCCAGCAGCCCAACGAGGCTTCTTAATACGCAGTATTTT
CASSPTRLLNTQYF
>.|TRBD2|TRBJ2-1|TRBV11-2
TGTGCCAGCAGCTACGGGACTAGCGGGTACAATGAGCAGTTCTTC
CASSYGTSGYNEQFF
>.|.|TRBJ2-3|TRBV5-1
TGCGCCAGCAGCTGGGGGACTCCTCGCACAGATACGCAGTATTTT
CASSWGTPRTDTQYF
>.|.|TRBJ2-3|TRBV4-1
TGCGCCAGCAGTCCACTCTATAGCACAGATACGCAGTATTTT
CASSPLYSTDTQYF
>.|.|TRBJ1-2|TRBV4-3
TGCGCCAGCAGCCAAGAGGTGGCATGGACGGGGACTTATGGCTACACCTTC
CASSQEVAWTGTYGYTF
>.|.|TRBJ2-7|TRBV4-2
TGTGCCAGCAGCCAAGAGGGCTACCAAGGAACCTACGAGCAGTACTTC
CASSQEGYQGTYEQYF
>once|.|TRBJ1-2|TRBV29-1
TGCAGCACCCTTACGACGGCAAACTATGGCTACACCTTC
CSTLTTANYGYTF
>.|.|TRBJ2-1|TRBV28
TGTGCCAGCAGGCCCCTTTACAATGAGCAGTTCTTC
CASRPLYNEQFF
>.|.|TRBJ1-4|TRBV4-3
TGCGCCAGCAGCCAAGATAGACGGTCAACTAATGAAAAACTGTTTTTT
CASSQDRRSTNEKLFF
>.|.|TRBJ2-7|TRBV9
TGTGCCAGCAGCGTAGCTTCACAGGTGGTCTACGAGCAGTACTTC
CASSVASQVVYEQYF
>.|.|TRBJ2-5|TRBV29-1
TGCAGCGGTGGACAGAATCAAGAGACCCAGTACTTC
CSGGQNQETQYF
>.|.|TRBJ2-1|TRBV7-9
TGTGCCAGCAGTCTAGGTGTTTTCGGCGATGAGCAGTTCTTC
CASSLGVFGDEQFF
>.|.|TRBJ1-2|TRBV6-6
TGTGCCAGCAGTACAGGGTCTGGCTATGGCTACACCTTC
CASSTGSGYGYTF
>once|.|TRBJ1-1|TRBV4-1
TGCGCCAGCAGCGCCTCAAACGGCGTGGGGAACACTGAAGCTTTCTTT
CASSASNGVGNTEAFF